These T cell receptor beta chains were read from a single sample in a study of T cells in Graves' hyperthyroidism and ophthalmopathy. In TCRdb, the multiplex PCR reads were re-called with MiXCR into one record per CDR3 protein. The table records 550,000 to 650,000 distinct CDR3 sequences, 14% of them present only once. The specimen sequenced was blood. Source of these receptors: a woman aged 35 to 49 with Graves' hyperthyroidism. The CDR3 runs from the conserved cysteine through the conserved F or W. D genes are given only for firm matches. Size values are once, few and many counts, or a class for expanded clones, and some rows have none.

v_call	j_call	clone_size	d_call	cdr3_aa	cdr3_nt
TRBV12-3/TRBV12-4	TRBJ2-2	many	TRBD1	CASTSGQGVWNTGELFF	TGTGCCAGCACCTCGGGACAGGGAGTTTGGAACACCGGGGAGCTGTTTTTT
TRBV28	TRBJ1-5	few	TRBD1	CASSLLAGGAYSNQPQHF	TGTGCCAGCAGTTTATTAGCAGGGGGCGCTTATAGCAATCAGCCCCAGCATTTT
TRBV27	TRBJ1-2	many	TRBD1	CASSSHPGQGALGYTF	TGTGCCAGCAGTTCGCACCCGGGACAGGGGGCGCTTGGCTACACCTTC
TRBV20-1	TRBJ2-7	many	TRBD2	CSAKPLAEGLYEQYF	TGCAGTGCTAAACCGCTAGCGGAGGGCCTCTACGAGCAGTACTTC
TRBV30	TRBJ1-2	many	-	CAWSVLGGKSDYGYTF	TGTGCCTGGAGTGTCTTGGGAGGGAAGTCCGACTATGGCTACACCTTC
TRBV27	TRBJ2-7	many	-	CASSLRGQGTFLAGSTYEQYF	TGTGCCAGCAGTTTGCGGGGACAGGGGACATTTCTAGCGGGATCGACCTACGAGCAGTACTTC
TRBV20-1	TRBJ2-4	-	TRBD2	CSATNSLGTSGLLAKNIQYF	TGCAGTGCTACTAACTCCTTAGGGACTAGCGGCTTACTAGCCAAAAACATTCAGTACTTC
TRBV6-2/TRBV6-3	TRBJ1-2	-	TRBD1	CASSGGQGQGGYTF	TGTGCCAGCAGTGGGGGACAGGGGCAAGGTGGCTACACCTTC
TRBV25-1	TRBJ2-1	-	-	CASSDHNGAYNEQFF	TGTGCCAGCAGTGATCACAACGGAGCCTACAATGAGCAGTTCTTC
TRBV28	TRBJ2-7	many	-	CASSLVFARGASSYEQYF	TGTGCCAGCAGTTTGGTCTTCGCCCGGGGGGCGAGCTCCTACGAGCAGTACTTC
TRBV27	TRBJ2-3	many	TRBD2	CASSLNGLAGTDTQYF	TGTGCCAGCAGCCTGAATGGACTAGCGGGCACAGATACGCAGTATTTT
TRBV28	TRBJ2-7	many	-	CASRATISPQYF	TGTGCCAGCAGGGCTACCATTTCGCCGCAGTACTTC
TRBV12-3/TRBV12-4	TRBJ2-5	many	-	CASRGYRRSQETQYF	TGTGCCAGCAGGGGGTACAGGAGATCCCAAGAGACCCAGTACTTC
TRBV9	TRBJ1-1	-	-	CASSVEQTQAVTEAFF	TGTGCCAGCAGCGTAGAGCAAACCCAGGCCGTCACTGAAGCTTTCTTT
TRBV20-1	TRBJ2-3	once	TRBD2	CSARGERFPDTQYF	TGCAGTGCGCGGGGGGAAAGGTTCCCAGATACGCAGTATTTT
TRBV7-9	TRBJ1-2	few	-	CASARGPLGGGYGYTF	TGTGCCAGCGCCCGAGGCCCCCTGGGCGGGGGGTATGGCTACACCTTC
TRBV13	TRBJ2-5	many	-	CASRQGGTETQYF	TGTGCCAGCAGGCAAGGGGGTACGGAGACCCAGTACTTC
TRBV20-1	TRBJ2-2	-	-	CSATEGLPNTGELFF	TGCAGTGCAACGGAGGGACTTCCTAACACCGGGGAGCTGTTTTTT
TRBV3-1	TRBJ1-2	many	TRBD1	CASSGRRTGETYYGYTF	TGTGCCAGCAGCGGCCGCCGGACAGGGGAGACCTACTATGGCTACACCTTC
TRBV6-1	TRBJ2-5	-	-	CASSQDRIQETQYF	TGTGCCAGCAGCCAGGACCGCATCCAGGAGACCCAGTACTTC
TRBV7-9	TRBJ2-3	many	-	CASSLASNTDTQYF	TGTGCCAGCAGCTTAGCCTCTAACACAGATACGCAGTATTTT
TRBV9	TRBJ1-2	many	-	CASSVAPGQPRDGYTF	TGTGCCAGCAGCGTAGCGCCGGGCCAACCCAGGGATGGCTACACCTTC
TRBV6-5	TRBJ2-2	-	-	CASSYFAGTGELFF	TGTGCCAGCAGTTACTTCGCCGGAACCGGGGAGCTGTTTTTT
TRBV3-1	TRBJ2-5	many	-	CASSHRGLQETQYF	TGTGCCAGCAGCCACCGGGGCCTGCAAGAGACCCAGTACTTC
TRBV18	TRBJ2-5	many	-	CASSPLTTQETQYF	TGTGCCAGCTCACCACTGACTACCCAAGAGACCCAGTACTTC
TRBV10-2	TRBJ2-5	-	-	CASSETGERETQYF	TGCGCCAGCAGTGAGACGGGGGAGAGGGAGACCCAGTACTTC
TRBV14	TRBJ2-1	-	TRBD2	CASGWSGVGEQFF	TGTGCCTCCGGATGGAGCGGGGTCGGCGAGCAGTTCTTC